The next 5 T cell receptor beta chains were all read from a single sample in a study of post-analysis software for immune sequencing data (dated by TCRdb to the mid-2010s). Results and caveats for the whole study, not just this receptor: Roughly 5 TRBV segments, including TRBV5-6, TRBV5-1 and TRBV20-1, were significantly more frequent in patients than controls.

Their antigens remain unidentified. Libraries were built with PCR. Sequencing used an Illumina HiSeq 2500. Unique molecular identifiers were incorporated into TCR beta cDNA libraries to reduce PCR and sequencing biases. Using fastp trimming at Q25 and MiXCR clonotype assembly, TCRdb reanalyzed the public sequencing data and kept in-frame beta chains. One record per CDR3 amino acid sequence lists the most common genes and DNA. The sample has roughly 540,000 distinct CDR3 sequences on record, 34% of them singletons. Around 5.9% of the sample is in the top ten clones. Sequenced: blood. These receptors all come from a girl under 18 with multiple sclerosis.

This rearrangement joins TRBV5-6 to TRBJ2-7; no clear D. The CDR3 runs 13 residues. Trimming took off 5 bases at V and 1 base at J, with 10 bases between the two ends. CDR1 is SGHDT, CDR2 YYEEEE, per germline. The CDR3 nucleotides are TGTGCCAGCAGACCTTTAGGGTCCTACGAGCAGTACTTC. Amino acids: CASRPLGSYEQYF.

Comments on this clonotype: This may come from a read error, since a much larger clone is one base off. The gene calls are TRBV7-9 and TRBJ2-1, with 8 positions matching TRBD1. TRBJ2-7 matches the DNA end more closely, so the J call is doubtful. Looked up from germline, CDR1 is SEHNR and CDR2 is FQNEAQ (reference sequence). CDR3 size: 15 residues. The CDR3 reads CASSYPGQAYNEQYF. As DNA, the CDR3 is TGTGCCAGCAGCTATCCGGGACAGGCATACAATGAGCAGTACTTC.

The gene calls are TRBV5-1 and TRBJ1-1, with D possibly matching TRBD1 (5 bases). This CDR3 has 15 amino acids. V was clipped by 4 bases and J by 1 base, with 14 bases between them. Germline CDR1 and CDR2: SGHRS and YFSETQ. The CDR3 reads CASSPRDTGNTEAFF. The CDR3 nucleotides are TGCGCCAGCAGCCCCAGGGATACGGGGAACACTGAAGCTTTCTTT. The full variable domain, completed using reference TRBV5-1 and TRBJ1-1, is KAGVTQTPRYLIKTRGQQVTLSCSPISGHRSVSWYQQTPGQGLQFLFEYFSETQRNKGNFPGRFSGRQFSNSRSEMNVSTLELGDSALYLCASSPRDTGNTEAFFGQGTRLTVV.

This chain uses TRBV15 with TRBJ1-1; perhaps TRBD1 as D (6 bases). Trimming stripped 0 bases from V and 4 bases from J, with 15 bases between. Germline lookup yields CDR1 LNHNV and CDR2 YYDKDF (reference sequence). The CDR3 covers 16 residues. CDR3 in amino acids: CATSRDVHRVGTEAFF. DNA of the CDR3: TGTGCCACCAGCAGAGATGTGCACAGGGTGGGCACTGAAGCTTTCTTT.

This chain links TRBV9 with TRBJ2-1; D may be TRBD2 (6 bases). From germline, CDR1 is SGDLS and CDR2 YYNGEE. V lost 0 bases to trimming and J lost 0 bases, with 13 bases between them. The CDR3 extends over 17 amino acids. As DNA, the CDR3 is TGTGCCAGCAGCGTAGATCCAGCGGGCAGCTCCTACAATGAGCAGTTCTTC. This encodes CASSVDPAGSSYNEQFF.